The T cell receptor beta chain described here comes from a study of STAT3 mutations in large granular lymphocyte leukemia. As to this clone: Its cognate antigen is unknown.

Study-wide results and caveats: Every T-LGLL patient had at least one immunodominant TCRbeta clonotype.

V lost 0 bases to trimming and J lost 6 bases, with 9 bases between them. This CDR3 comprises 13 residues. Germline-derived CDR1 and CDR2 are LGHNA and YSLEER. Method: immunoSEQ multiplex PCR; TCRdb's copy keeps in-frame clones and lacks some. Of about 19,000 clones in the sample, around 93% were seen once. The genes are TRBV4-3 and TRBJ2-7, with no clear D. This sequence was found in a man aged 60 to 75 with T-cell large granular lymphocyte leukemia. Some clones in this sample may be carry-over from other donors' samples. Specimen: peripheral blood mononuclear cells. The CDR3 sequence: CASSQEGLSEQYF. CDR3 DNA sequence: TGCGCCAGCAGCCAAGAAGGTCTGAGCGAGCAGTACTTC.